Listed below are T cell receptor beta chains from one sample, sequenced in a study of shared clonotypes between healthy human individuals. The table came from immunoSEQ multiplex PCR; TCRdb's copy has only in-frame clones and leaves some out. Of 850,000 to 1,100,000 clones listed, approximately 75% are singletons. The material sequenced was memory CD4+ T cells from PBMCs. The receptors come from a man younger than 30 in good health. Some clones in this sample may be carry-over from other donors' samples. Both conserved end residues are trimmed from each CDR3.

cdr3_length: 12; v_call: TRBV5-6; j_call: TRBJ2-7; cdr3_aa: ASTIGTRAYEQY
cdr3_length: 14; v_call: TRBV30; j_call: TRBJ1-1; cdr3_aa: AWRPKLGPGGDGAF
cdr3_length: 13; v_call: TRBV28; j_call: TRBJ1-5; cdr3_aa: ASSLQPNSNQPQH
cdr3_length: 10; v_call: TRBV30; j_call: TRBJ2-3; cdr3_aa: AWRTGGDTQY
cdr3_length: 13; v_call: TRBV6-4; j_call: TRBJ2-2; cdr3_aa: ASRAGTGDNGELF
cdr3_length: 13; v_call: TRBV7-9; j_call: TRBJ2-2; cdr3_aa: ASSAGQGFDGELF
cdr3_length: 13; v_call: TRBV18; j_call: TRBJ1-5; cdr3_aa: ASSPVSGRDQPQH
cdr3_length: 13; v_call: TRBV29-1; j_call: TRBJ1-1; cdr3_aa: SVRGGWGMNTEAF
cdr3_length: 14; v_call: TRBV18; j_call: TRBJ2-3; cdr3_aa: ASSPGLNSAGITQY
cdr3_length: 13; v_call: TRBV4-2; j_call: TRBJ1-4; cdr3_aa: ASSQDRTSNEKLF
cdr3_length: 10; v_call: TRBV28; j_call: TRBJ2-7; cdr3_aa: ASSSGGHEQY
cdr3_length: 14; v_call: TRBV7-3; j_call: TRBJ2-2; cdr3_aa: ASSLMQGPQAGELF
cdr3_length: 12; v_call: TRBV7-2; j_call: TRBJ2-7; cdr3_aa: ASSSLDRSYEQY
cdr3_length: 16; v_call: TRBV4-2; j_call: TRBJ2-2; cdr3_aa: ASSQASLAGGNTGELF
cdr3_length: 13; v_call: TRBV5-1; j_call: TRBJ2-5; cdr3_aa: ASSPAGTYQETQY
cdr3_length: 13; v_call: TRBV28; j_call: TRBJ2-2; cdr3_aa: ASTFLTQLTGELF
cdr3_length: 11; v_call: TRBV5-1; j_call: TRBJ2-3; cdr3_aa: ASSSQGTDTQY
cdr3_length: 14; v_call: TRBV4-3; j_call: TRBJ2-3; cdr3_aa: ASSRDLLGSTDTQY
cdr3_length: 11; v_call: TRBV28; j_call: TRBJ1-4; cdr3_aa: ASSWGGNEKLF
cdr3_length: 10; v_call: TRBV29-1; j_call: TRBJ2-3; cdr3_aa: SVAYGTDTQY
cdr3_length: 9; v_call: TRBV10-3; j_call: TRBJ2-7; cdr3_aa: AISEGGERY
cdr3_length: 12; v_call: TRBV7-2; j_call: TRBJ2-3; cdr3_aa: ASSPSSVTDTQY
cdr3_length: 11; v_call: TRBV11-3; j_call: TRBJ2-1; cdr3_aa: ASSLDRSTGQF
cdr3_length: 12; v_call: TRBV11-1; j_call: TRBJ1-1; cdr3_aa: ASSNRDGPTEAF
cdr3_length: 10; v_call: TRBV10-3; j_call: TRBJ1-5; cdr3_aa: AISDGGQPQH
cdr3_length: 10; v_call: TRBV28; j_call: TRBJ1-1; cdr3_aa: ASSSWRFEAF
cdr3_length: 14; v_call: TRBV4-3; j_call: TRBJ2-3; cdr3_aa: ASSQGRWGGTDTQY
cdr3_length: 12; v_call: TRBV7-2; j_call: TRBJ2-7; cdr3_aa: ASSLSSGNYEQY
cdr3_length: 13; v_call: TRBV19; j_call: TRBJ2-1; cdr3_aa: ASSIGGSGYNEQF
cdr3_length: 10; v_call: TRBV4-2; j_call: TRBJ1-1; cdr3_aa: ASSLLRTEAF
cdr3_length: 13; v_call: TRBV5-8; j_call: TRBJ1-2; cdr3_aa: ASSLLRKANYGYT
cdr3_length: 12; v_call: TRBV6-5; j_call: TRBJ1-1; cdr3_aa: ASSYARGYTEAF
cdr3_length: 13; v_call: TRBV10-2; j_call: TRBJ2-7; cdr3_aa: ASSSTGGQAYEQY
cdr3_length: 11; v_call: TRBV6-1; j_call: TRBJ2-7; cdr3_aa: ASSESGALEQY
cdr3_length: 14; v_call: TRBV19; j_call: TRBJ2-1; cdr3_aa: ASSPRDSSSYNEQF
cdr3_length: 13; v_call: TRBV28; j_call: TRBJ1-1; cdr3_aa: ASSLGGNRPTEAF
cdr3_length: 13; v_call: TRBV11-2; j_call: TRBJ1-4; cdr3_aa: ASSDTRGGNEKLF
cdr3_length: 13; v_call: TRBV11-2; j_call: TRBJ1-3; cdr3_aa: ASSLVGFSGNTIY
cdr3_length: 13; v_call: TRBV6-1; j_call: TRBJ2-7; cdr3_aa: ASRGRGTGFYEQY
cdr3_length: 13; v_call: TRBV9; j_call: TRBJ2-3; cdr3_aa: ASSTRPSSTDTQY
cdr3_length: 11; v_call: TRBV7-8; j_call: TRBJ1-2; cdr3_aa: ASSLGQGHGYT
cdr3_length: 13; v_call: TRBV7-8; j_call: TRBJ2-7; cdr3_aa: TSSSLRYSPYEQY
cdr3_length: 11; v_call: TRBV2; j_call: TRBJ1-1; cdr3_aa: AGRGRRDTEAF